This T cell receptor beta chain was sequenced for a study of T cell changes during pregnancy in multiple sclerosis. Libraries were prepared by immunoSEQ multiplex PCR; TCRdb keeps only in-frame clonotypes and omits some of them. The sample contains 90,000 to 120,000 clones, roughly 90% of which appear only once. The V gene lost 5 bases and the J gene lost 5 bases, with 17 bases spanning the gap. Germline V CDR1 and CDR2: MNHEY, SMNVEV (reference sequence). The CDR3 extends over 15 amino acids. The clonotype was recovered from a female donor with multiple sclerosis, enrolled in a pregnancy study. The chain has TRBV27 and TRBJ2-3, with D tentatively TRBD2 (5 bases). The sequencing here drew on peripheral blood, taken after pregnancy. The CDR3 reads CASSIRTPAGDTQYF. The CDR3 region has the DNA TGTGCCAGCAGTATACGAACACCGGCGGGAGATACGCAGTATTTT.